Listed here are 9 T cell receptor beta chains from one sample, sequenced in a study of PD-L1 blockade in urothelial cancer. The data were produced by immunoSEQ multiplex PCR, yet TCRdb's version contains in-frame clones alone and is incomplete. The sample contains about 88,000 clones, over 90% of which appear only once. Source: PBMCs, taken around atezolizumab (anti-PD-L1) treatment. The receptors stem from a man between 60 and 75 years old with urothelial cancer.

The V and J genes are TRBV18 and TRBJ2-1; TRBD2 matches 9 bases. The CDR3 contains 15 residues. The trim removed 3 bases at V and 5 bases at J, leaving 5 bases unmatched. Germline V gene sequence: CDR1 KGHSH, CDR2 LQKENI. In nucleotides, the CDR3 is TGTGCCAGCTCACCTCTGACTAGCGGAGACAATGAGCAGTTCTTC. Translation: CASSPLTSGDNEQFF.

CDR3 in DNA: TGTGCCAGCAGCCCGACAGGGGCTGGAAACACCATATATTTT. This sequence encodes CASSPTGAGNTIYF. The J gene is TRBJ1-3, the V gene TRBV7-3; 8 bases fit TRBD1. V trimming: 5 bases; J trimming: 2 bases; junction bases outside the gene matches: 2. Germline CDR1 SGHTA, CDR2 FQGTGA. The CDR3 contains 14 residues. Full variable domain (remainder filled in from reference TRBV7-3 and TRBJ1-3): GAGVSQTPSNKVTEKGKYVELRCDPISGHTALYWYRQSLGQGPEFLIYFQGTGAADDSGLPNDRFFAVRPEGSVSTLKIQRTERGDSAVYLCASSPTGAGNTIYFGEGSWLTVV.

The chain carries TRBV19 and TRBJ1-2; D is possibly TRBD1 (6 bases). CDR1 is LNHDA and CDR2 is SQIVND in the germline V gene (reference sequence). The CDR3 extends over 15 amino acids. The V and J ends lost 7 bases and 2 bases respectively, with 17 bases between them. As DNA, the CDR3 is TGTGCCAGTACCCCTTCGGACAGAACAAACTATGGCTACACCTTC. This sequence encodes CASTPSDRTNYGYTF.

The chain recombines TRBV4-3 with TRBJ1-5; no clear D gene. The CDR3 spans 14 residues. The V gene's germline CDR1 is LGHNA and CDR2 YSLEER. Trimming took 0 bases from V and 9 from J, leaving 12 bases between them. CDR3 region: CASSQDTSFGPQHF. In nucleotides, the CDR3 is TGCGCCAGCAGCCAAGATACGAGTTTTGGGCCCCAGCATTTT.

The V call is TRBV6-6, the J call TRBJ2-5; a weak D match, TRBD2 (7 bases). The CDR3 has 14 residues. The V gene's germline CDR1 is MNHNY and CDR2 SVGAGI (reference sequence). The ends were cut back, 2 bases at V and 4 bases at J, with 11 bases in the middle. The CDR3 here is CASSYGGGGETQYF. The CDR3 region has the DNA TGTGCCAGCAGTTACGGGGGGGGCGGAGAGACCCAGTACTTC.

The chain combines TRBV11-2 with TRBJ1-1; the D is unclear. CDR1 is SGHAT, CDR2 FQNNGV, per germline. The CDR3 contains 14 residues. The germline V and J ends were trimmed by 7 bases and 6 bases, with 18 bases remaining between them. The CDR3 loop is CASTTLRGSPEAFF. The CDR3 coding sequence is TGTGCCAGCACCACACTCCGGGGTAGCCCTGAAGCTTTCTTT.

This clone was seen a single time. The chain joins TRBV29-1 to TRBJ2-7, with D uncertain. Trimming cost V 3 bases and J 4 bases, with 7 bases left between them. Germline V gene sequence: CDR1 SQVTM, CDR2 ANQGSEA. The CDR3 has 11 residues. This CDR3 reads CSVDLGYEQYF. The DNA for the CDR3 is TGCAGCGTTGACCTCGGGTACGAGCAGTACTTC.

The rearrangement joins TRBV4-3 to TRBJ1-2, with D unresolved. V lost 0 bases, J lost 2 bases, and 10 bases lay in between. The CDR3 length is 15 residues. Germline-derived CDR1 and CDR2 are LGHNA and YSLEER. The CDR3 loop is CASSQDRNSNYGYTF. CDR3 DNA: TGCGCCAGCAGCCAAGATCGGAACAGCAACTATGGCTACACCTTC.

V gene TRBV7-2 combines with J gene TRBJ2-5; TRBD2 matches 7 bases. CDR3 length equals 16 residues. Trimming at V came to 1 base and at J to 1 base, leaving 6 bases not matched to a gene. CDR1 and CDR2 (germline): SGHTA, FQGNSA. CDR3 in DNA: TGTGCCAGCAGCTTAGGTGGCGGGGGATTCCAAGAGACCCAGTACTTC. It codes for CASSLGGGGFQETQYF.